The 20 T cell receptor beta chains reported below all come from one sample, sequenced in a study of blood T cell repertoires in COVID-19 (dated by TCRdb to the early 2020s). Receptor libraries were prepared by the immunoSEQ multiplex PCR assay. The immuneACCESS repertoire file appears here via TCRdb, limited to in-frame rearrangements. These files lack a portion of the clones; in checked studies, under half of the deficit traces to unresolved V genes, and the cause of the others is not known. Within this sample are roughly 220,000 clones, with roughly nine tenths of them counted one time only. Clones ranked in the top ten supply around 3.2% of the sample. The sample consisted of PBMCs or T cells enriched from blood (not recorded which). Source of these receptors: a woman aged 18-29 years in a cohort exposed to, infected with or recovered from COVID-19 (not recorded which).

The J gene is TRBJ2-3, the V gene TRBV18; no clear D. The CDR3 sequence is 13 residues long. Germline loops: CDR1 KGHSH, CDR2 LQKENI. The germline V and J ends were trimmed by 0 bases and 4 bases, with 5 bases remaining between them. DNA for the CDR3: TGTGCCAGCTCACCACCTTCGGCAGATACGCAGTATTTT. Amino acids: CASSPPSADTQYF.

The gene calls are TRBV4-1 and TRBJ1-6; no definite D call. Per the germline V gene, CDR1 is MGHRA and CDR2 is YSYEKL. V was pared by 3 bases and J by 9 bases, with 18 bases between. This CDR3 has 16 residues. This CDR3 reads CASSHPDDGGFSPLHF. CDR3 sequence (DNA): TGCGCCAGCAGCCACCCTGATGATGGCGGTTTTTCACCCCTCCACTTT.

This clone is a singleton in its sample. Written as DNA, the CDR3 is TGTGCCAGCAGCGTGGACAGGCATCAGCCCCAGCATTTT. Amino acid sequence: CASSVDRHQPQHF. This rearrangement joins TRBV7-3 to TRBJ1-5; TRBD1 agrees at 7 bases. The CDR3 has 13 residues. Germline V CDR1 and CDR2: SGHTA, FQGTGA. Trimming cost V 5 bases and J 5 bases; bases outside gene matches: 3.

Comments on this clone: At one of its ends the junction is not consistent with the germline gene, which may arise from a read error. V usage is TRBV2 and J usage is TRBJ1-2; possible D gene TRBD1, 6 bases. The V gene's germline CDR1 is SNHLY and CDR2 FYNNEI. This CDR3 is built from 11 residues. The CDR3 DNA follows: TGTGCCAGCAGTGAGTCAAGGGACATTCGCTTC. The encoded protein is CASSESRDIRF.

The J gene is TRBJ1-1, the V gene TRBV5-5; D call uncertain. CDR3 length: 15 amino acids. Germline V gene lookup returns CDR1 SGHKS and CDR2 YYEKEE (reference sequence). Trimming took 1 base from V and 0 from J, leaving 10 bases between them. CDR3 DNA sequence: TGTGCCAGCAGCTTGATCTTCTCTGTGAACACTGAAGCTTTCTTT. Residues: CASSLIFSVNTEAFF.

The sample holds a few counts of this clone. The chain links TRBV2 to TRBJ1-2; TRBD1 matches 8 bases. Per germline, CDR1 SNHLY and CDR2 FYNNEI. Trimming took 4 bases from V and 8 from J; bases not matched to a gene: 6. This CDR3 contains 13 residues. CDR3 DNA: TGTGCCAGCAGTGGACAGGGGAATGGGGGCTACACCTTC. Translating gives CASSGQGNGGYTF.

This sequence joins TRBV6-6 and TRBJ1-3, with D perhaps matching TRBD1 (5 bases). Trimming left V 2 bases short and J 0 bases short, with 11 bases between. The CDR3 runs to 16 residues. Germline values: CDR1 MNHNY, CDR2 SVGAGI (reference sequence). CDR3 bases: TGTGCCAGCAGTTACACACAGGATAGCTCTGGAAACACCATATATTTT. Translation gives CASSYTQDSSGNTIYF.

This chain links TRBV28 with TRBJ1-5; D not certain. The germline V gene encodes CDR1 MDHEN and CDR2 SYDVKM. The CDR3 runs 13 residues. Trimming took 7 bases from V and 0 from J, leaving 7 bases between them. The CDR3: CASTRFSNQPQHF. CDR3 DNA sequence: TGTGCCAGCACTCGGTTTAGCAATCAGCCCCAGCATTTT.

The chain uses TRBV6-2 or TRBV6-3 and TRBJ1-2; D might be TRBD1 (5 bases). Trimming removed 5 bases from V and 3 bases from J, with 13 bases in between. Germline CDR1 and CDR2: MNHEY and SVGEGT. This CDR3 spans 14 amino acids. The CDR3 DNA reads TGTGCCAGCAGTGACCCGGGGGGGGACTATGGCTACACCTTC. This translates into CASSDPGGDYGYTF.

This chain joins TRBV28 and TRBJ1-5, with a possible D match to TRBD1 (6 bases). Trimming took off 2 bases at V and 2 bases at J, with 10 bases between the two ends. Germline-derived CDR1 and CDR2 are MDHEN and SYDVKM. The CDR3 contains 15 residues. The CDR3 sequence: CASSLAGEGNQPQHF. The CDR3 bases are TGTGCCAGCAGTTTAGCAGGGGAAGGCAATCAGCCCCAGCATTTT.

The CDR3 reads CASSDGSGSYNEQFF. Written as DNA, the CDR3 is TGTGCCAGCAGTGACGGTAGCGGATCCTACAATGAGCAGTTCTTC. The chain combines TRBV2 with TRBJ2-1; D is possibly TRBD2 (6 bases). Trimming shortened V by 3 bases and J by 1 base, and 10 bases separated the two germline ends. Germline CDR1 SNHLY, CDR2 FYNNEI. The CDR3 contains 15 residues.

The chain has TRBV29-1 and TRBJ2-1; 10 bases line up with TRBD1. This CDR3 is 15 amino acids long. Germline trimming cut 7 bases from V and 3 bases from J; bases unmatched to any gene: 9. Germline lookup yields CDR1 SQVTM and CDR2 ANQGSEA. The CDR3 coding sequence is TGCAGCGCATACTCCGGGACAGGGGACTACAATGAGCAGTTCTTC. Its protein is CSAYSGTGDYNEQFF.

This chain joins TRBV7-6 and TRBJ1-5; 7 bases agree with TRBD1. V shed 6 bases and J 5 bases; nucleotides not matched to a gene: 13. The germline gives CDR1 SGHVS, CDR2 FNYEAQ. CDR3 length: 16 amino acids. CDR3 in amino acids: CASSPDRPAPYQPQHF. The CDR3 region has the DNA TGTGCCAGCAGTCCGGACAGGCCCGCACCCTATCAGCCCCAGCATTTT.

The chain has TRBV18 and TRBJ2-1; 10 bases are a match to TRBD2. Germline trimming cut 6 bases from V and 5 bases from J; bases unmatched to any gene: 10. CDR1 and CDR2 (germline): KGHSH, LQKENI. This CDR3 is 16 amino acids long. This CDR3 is CASSKGDGLADNEQFF. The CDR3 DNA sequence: TGTGCCAGCTCCAAGGGCGACGGACTAGCGGACAATGAGCAGTTCTTC.

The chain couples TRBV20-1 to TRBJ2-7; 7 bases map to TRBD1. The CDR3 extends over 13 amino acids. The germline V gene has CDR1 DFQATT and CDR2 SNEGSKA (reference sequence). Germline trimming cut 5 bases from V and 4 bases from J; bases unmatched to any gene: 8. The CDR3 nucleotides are TGCAGTGCTGGTGACAGGGATATTTACGAGCAGTACTTC. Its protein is CSAGDRDIYEQYF.

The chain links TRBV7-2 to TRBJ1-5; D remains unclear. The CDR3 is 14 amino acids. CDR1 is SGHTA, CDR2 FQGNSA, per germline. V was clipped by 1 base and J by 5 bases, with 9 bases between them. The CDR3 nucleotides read TGTGCCAGCAGCTTAGGTCGGGATCATCAGCCCCAGCATTTT. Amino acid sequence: CASSLGRDHQPQHF.

The CDR3 reads CASGQGQGARETQYF. The DNA for the CDR3 is TGCGCCAGCGGCCAAGGACAGGGGGCGAGAGAGACCCAGTACTTC. The gene calls are TRBV5-1 and TRBJ2-5; 11 bases map to TRBD1. Germline V gene lookup returns CDR1 SGHRS and CDR2 YFSETQ. The CDR3 covers 15 residues. Trimming cost V 7 bases and J 4 bases; bases outside gene matches: 9.

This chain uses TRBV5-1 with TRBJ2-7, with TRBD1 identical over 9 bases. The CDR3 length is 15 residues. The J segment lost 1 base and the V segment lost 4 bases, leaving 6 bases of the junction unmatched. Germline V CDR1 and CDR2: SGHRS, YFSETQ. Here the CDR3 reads CASSPVTGGSYEQYF. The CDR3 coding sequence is TGCGCCAGCAGCCCGGTGACAGGGGGATCCTACGAGCAGTACTTC. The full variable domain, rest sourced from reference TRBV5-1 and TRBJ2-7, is KAGVTQTPRYLIKTRGQQVTLSCSPISGHRSVSWYQQTPGQGLQFLFEYFSETQRNKGNFPGRFSGRQFSNSRSEMNVSTLELGDSALYLCASSPVTGGSYEQYFGPGTRLTVT.

The CDR3 protein is CASGFAGEDTQYF. The CDR3 bases are TGTGCCAGCGGATTTGCGGGGGAGGATACGCAGTATTTT. The J gene is TRBJ2-3, the V gene TRBV3-1 (or the pseudogene TRBV3-2); TRBD2 matches at 7 bases. This CDR3 has 13 residues. CDR1 and CDR2 (germline): LGHDT, YNNKEL (reference sequence). J lost 6 bases, V lost 8 bases, and 8 bases had no gene match.

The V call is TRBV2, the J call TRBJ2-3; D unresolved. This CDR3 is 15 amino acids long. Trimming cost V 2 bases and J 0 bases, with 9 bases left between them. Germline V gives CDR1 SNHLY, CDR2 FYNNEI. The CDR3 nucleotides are TGTGCCAGCAGTGAACAGACATCTAGCACAGATACGCAGTATTTT. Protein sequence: CASSEQTSSTDTQYF.